These 19 T cell receptor beta chains were all obtained from the same sample, sequenced in a study of T cell responses to AZD1222 COVID-19 vaccine (dated by TCRdb to 2020 to 2022). This specimen's time point label, interpreted: baseline before first vaccination. The library was generated by the immunoSEQ multiplex PCR assay. TCRdb limited this immuneACCESS table to in-frame rearrangements with V and J called. A share of clones is missing; checked studies link under half to unresolved V genes, and the rest is unexplained. This sample has 130,000 or so clones in its table, and 70% to 90% of those were observed once. The ten top clones hold 2.5% to 3.5% of the sample. This specimen consisted of peripheral blood, obtained on day 0 of AZD1222 vaccination. The source of these receptors is an adult in good health.

This clone was picked up a small number of times. This CDR3 reads CASSQDEDRRAGTSTDTQYF. The DNA for the CDR3 is TGTGCCAGCAGCCAAGATGAGGATCGTAGAGCGGGGACTAGCACAGATACGCAGTATTTT. The chain links TRBV3-1 (or the pseudogene TRBV3-2) to TRBJ2-3; 7 nucleotides align to TRBD2. This CDR3 is built from 20 residues. Germline lookup yields CDR1 LGHDT and CDR2 YNNKEL (reference sequence). V shed 0 bases and J 0 bases; nucleotides not matched to a gene: 15.

The V and J genes are TRBV6-2 or TRBV6-3 and TRBJ2-7; D ambiguous. Germline V gene data show CDR1 as MNHEY and CDR2 as SVGEGT. With 2 bases removed from V and 5 bases from J, the gap between germline ends came to 7 bases. This CDR3 region has 12 residues. CDR3 in amino acids: CASSYPSNEQYF. The CDR3 DNA sequence: TGTGCCAGCAGTTACCCCAGCAACGAGCAGTACTTC.

The chain employs TRBV15 and TRBJ1-2; D uncertain. Germline assignment: CDR1 LNHNV and CDR2 YYDKDF (reference sequence). V gave up 8 bases and J gave up 0 bases, with 7 bases separating them. The CDR3 extends over 12 amino acids. This CDR3 is CATSQTNYGYTF. CDR3 in DNA: TGTGCCACCTCCCAAACTAACTATGGCTACACCTTC.

V is TRBV4-1 and J is TRBJ2-7; 8 bases fit TRBD2. With 1 base clipped from V and 0 bases from J, the junction kept 2 bases outside the gene matches. CDR3 length equals 15 residues. CDR1 and CDR2 from the germline V gene are MGHRA and YSYEKL. In DNA form, the CDR3 reads TGCGCCAGCAGCCAAGGTGCGGGGGGCTCCTACGAGCAGTACTTC. The encoded protein is CASSQGAGGSYEQYF.

This chain joins TRBV19 and TRBJ1-5; TRBD1 is a possible D gene (6 bases). The CDR3 spans 13 residues. Trimming removed 3 bases at V and 7 bases at J, with 10 bases between. CDR1 is LNHDA, CDR2 SQIVND, per germline (reference sequence). The CDR3 nucleotides are TGTGCCAGTAGTATGGGAGGACAGCAGCCCCAGCATTTT. Translating it yields CASSMGGQQPQHF.

The rearrangement links TRBV18 to TRBJ1-3; the D gene is possibly TRBD1 (5 bases). CDR1 is KGHSH and CDR2 is LQKENI in the germline V gene. The CDR3 is 13 residues long. Deletions cut 6 bases from V and 0 bases from J, with 6 bases between. The CDR3, as DNA: TGTGCCAGCTCCGACAGCTCTGGAAACACCATATATTTT. Its protein product is CASSDSSGNTIYF.

The genes are TRBV28 and TRBJ1-4; D unresolved. This CDR3 has 18 amino acids. CDR1 MDHEN and CDR2 SYDVKM come from the germline V gene. Trimming pared 3 bases from V and 8 bases from J, leaving 25 bases between. In DNA form, the CDR3 reads TGTGCCAGCAGTTTGAGGAGTCGGGTGCGGAGGTCCGAAGAAAAACTGTTTTTT. Amino acids: CASSLRSRVRRSEEKLFF.

This clone was detected only once. This chain connects TRBV19 to TRBJ1-1, with a tentative D call TRBD1 (5 bases). In germline, CDR1 is LNHDA, CDR2 SQIVND (reference sequence). Trimming shortened V by 4 bases and J by 3 bases, and 24 bases separated the two germline ends. CDR3 length: 18 amino acids. CDR3 residues: CASSTYPGAEGKDTEAFF. For the CDR3, the DNA is TGTGCCAGTAGTACATACCCCGGGGCGGAGGGCAAGGACACTGAAGCTTTCTTT.

The chain couples TRBV11-1 to TRBJ1-1; 8 nucleotides match TRBD1. V shed 5 bases and J 6 bases; nucleotides not matched to a gene: 8. CDR3 length equals 14 residues. The V gene's germline CDR1 is SGHAT and CDR2 FQDESV (reference sequence). The CDR3: CASSPRTGFAEAFF. CDR3 bases: TGTGCCAGCAGCCCCCGGACAGGGTTTGCTGAAGCTTTCTTT.

The V call is TRBV7-2, the J call TRBJ2-5; D gene unclear. Germline V gene data show CDR1 as SGHTA and CDR2 as FQGNSA. The V end was cut by 0 bases, the J end by 5 bases, with 16 bases between. The CDR3 consists of 16 residues. This chain's CDR3 is CASSLAVSGYRETQYF. In DNA, the CDR3 is TGTGCCAGCAGCTTAGCCGTATCTGGCTATAGGGAGACCCAGTACTTC.

This clone was seen ten or more times. The CDR3 DNA reads as TGTGCCAGTAGTATGGGGACAGGCTACGAGCAGTACTTC. This encodes CASSMGTGYEQYF. The chain carries TRBV19 and TRBJ2-7, with 8 bases matching TRBD1. Germline V gives CDR1 LNHDA, CDR2 SQIVND (reference sequence). CDR3 size: 13 residues. J gave up 3 bases and V 3 bases, and 1 base lay outside the gene matches.

The chain combines TRBV5-1 with TRBJ2-2; weak D call: TRBD1 (5 bases). CDR3 length: 15 amino acids. Trimming pared 1 base from V and 6 bases from J, leaving 13 bases between. Germline lookup yields CDR1 SGHRS and CDR2 YFSETQ. The CDR3 DNA is TGCGCCAGCAGCTTGAGGGGTCAGGGTCCCGGGGAGCTGTTTTTT. Protein: CASSLRGQGPGELFF.

The rearrangement links TRBV7-8 to TRBJ2-7; D is perhaps TRBD2 (6 bases). Per the germline V gene, CDR1 is SGHVS and CDR2 is FQNEAQ. This CDR3 spans 15 amino acids. V lost 0 bases to trimming and J lost 3 bases, with 12 bases between them. CDR3 DNA sequence: TGTGCCAGCAGCTTAGCCCAGCGGGCGGGCTACGAGCAGTACTTC. As protein: CASSLAQRAGYEQYF.

This clone was counted once. The rearrangement uses TRBV9 and TRBJ1-6, with 7 bases lining up with TRBD1. Germline CDR1 and CDR2: SGDLS and YYNGEE. The length of the CDR3 is 15 residues. Trimming at V came to 3 bases and at J to 6 bases, leaving 6 bases not matched to a gene. The CDR3 region is CASSARQGGNSPLHF. Written as DNA, the CDR3 is TGTGCCAGCAGCGCTAGACAGGGTGGTAATTCACCCCTCCACTTT.

This clone was recorded once. The gene calls are TRBV5-6 and TRBJ1-1, with 10 bases that match TRBD1. Germline CDR1 is SGHDT and CDR2 is YYEEEE. V shed 0 bases, J shed 1 base, and the junction held 6 bases outside the gene matches. CDR3 length: 17 residues. The CDR3 region has the DNA TGTGCCAGCAGCTTGGCAGGGACAGGGGCCGAGAACACTGAAGCTTTCTTT. It yields the protein CASSLAGTGAENTEAFF.

This CDR3 reads CASSSNLGPFGSPLHF. CDR3 coding DNA: TGTGCCAGCAGTTCCAATCTAGGCCCCTTCGGGTCACCCCTCCACTTT. The chain combines TRBV6-5 with TRBJ1-6; D remains unclear. Germline V gene sequence: CDR1 MNHEY, CDR2 SVGAGI. The CDR3 spans 16 residues. Between the trimmed V and J ends, which lost 4 bases and 10 bases, there was a span of 20 bases.

The chain links TRBV6-6 to TRBJ2-5, with D hard to call. The CDR3 length is 14 residues. Germline CDR1 reads MNHNY; CDR2 reads SVGAGI (reference sequence). Trimming removed 0 bases at V and 1 base at J, with 6 bases between. The CDR3 loop is CASSYSASQETQYF. The CDR3 DNA sequence: TGTGCCAGCAGTTACTCGGCCAGCCAAGAGACCCAGTACTTC.

This sequence joins TRBV28 and TRBJ1-2, with unresolved D. The V end lost 6 bases, the J end lost 0 bases, and 8 bases lay between the germline ends. Germline CDR1 and CDR2: MDHEN and SYDVKM. The CDR3 is made up of 13 amino acids. As DNA, the CDR3 is TGTGCCAGCAGCTCCGGGGCTAACTATGGCTACACCTTC. It translates to CASSSGANYGYTF.

This chain links TRBV2 with TRBJ2-1, with D maybe TRBD2 (6 bases). The CDR3 runs 15 residues. CDR1 is SNHLY and CDR2 is FYNNEI in the germline V gene. V was trimmed by 7 bases and J by 12 bases, leaving 25 bases between them. The CDR3 DNA reads as TGTGCCAGCAAACTAGAAGCCTTAGCTGGAGCGGGGCAGTTCTTC. Its translation is CASKLEALAGAGQFF.